The 29 T cell receptor beta chains below were found in one sample sequenced in a study of OX40 agonist ivuxolimab in advanced cancers. Sequencing used immunoSEQ multiplex PCR; TCRdb keeps in-frame clones, though not all of them. Here the sample spans 20,000 to 25,000 clones, about two thirds being singletons. Sequenced material: CD4+ or CD8+ T cells sorted from blood, taken in a trial of the OX40 agonist ivuxolimab. The receptors originated from an adult with an advanced solid tumor such as melanoma, head and neck, liver or kidney cancer.

This clone was detected only a few times. This rearrangement joins TRBV13 to TRBJ2-7, with D tentatively TRBD1 (5 bases). Trimming left V 4 bases short and J 0 bases short, with 10 bases between. The CDR3 length is 14 residues. CDR1 is PRHDT, CDR2 FYEKMQ, per germline (reference sequence). CDR3 sequence (DNA): TGTGCCAGCAGCTCGCGGACAAACTCCTACGAGCAGTACTTC. Translated, it gives CASSSRTNSYEQYF.

This sequence joins TRBV27 and TRBJ1-6; 8 bases line up with TRBD1. The ends lost 9 bases at V and 10 bases at J; junction bases unmatched: 8. CDR1 and CDR2 (germline): MNHEY, SMNVEV (reference sequence). This CDR3 region has 13 residues. The CDR3 nucleotides read TGTGCCAGTGGACAGGGAATCTTCTCACCCCTCCACTTT. Its translation: CASGQGIFSPLHF.

The chain has TRBV5-5 and TRBJ2-5; D ambiguous. V was pared by 4 bases and J by 8 bases, with 9 bases between. The CDR3 runs 11 residues. Germline lookup yields CDR1 SGHKS and CDR2 YYEKEE (reference sequence). CDR3 DNA sequence: TGTGCCAGCAGCCTCGGTACCACCCAGTACTTC. This encodes CASSLGTTQYF.

The chain couples TRBV28 to TRBJ2-7; 12 nucleotides line up with TRBD2. Germline CDR1 reads MDHEN; CDR2 reads SYDVKM. This CDR3 is 15 amino acids long. Trimming took 6 bases from V and 2 from J; bases not matched to a gene: 5. This CDR3 is CASSPRLAGAYEQYF. For the CDR3, the DNA is TGTGCCAGCAGCCCCCGACTAGCGGGGGCCTACGAGCAGTACTTC.

This clone was counted once. The chain couples TRBV5-1 to TRBJ2-2; the match to TRBD1 covers 7 bases. The CDR3 contains 13 residues. J was trimmed by 6 bases and V by 4 bases; bases with no gene match: 3. Germline CDR1 is SGHRS and CDR2 is YFSETQ. CDR3 nucleotides: TGCGCCAGCAGCCCCGACAGGGCCGGGGAGCTGTTTTTT. Protein: CASSPDRAGELFF.

This clone showed up just once. The chain recombines TRBV27 with TRBJ2-7; D remains ambiguous. The germline V gene has CDR1 MNHEY and CDR2 SMNVEV (reference sequence). The ends were cut back, 4 bases at V and 2 bases at J, with 9 bases in the middle. This CDR3 is built from 13 residues. Written as DNA, the CDR3 is TGTGCCAGCAGTTGGTCTGGGACCTACGAGCAGTACTTC. It is translated as CASSWSGTYEQYF.

V is TRBV6-6 and J is TRBJ1-2; D not resolved. Germline V gene lookup returns CDR1 MNHNY and CDR2 SVGAGI (reference sequence). This CDR3 comprises 12 residues. Deletions cut 3 bases from V and 4 bases from J, with 6 bases between. CDR3: CASSYTAYGYTF. In DNA, the CDR3 is TGTGCCAGCAGTTATACTGCCTATGGCTACACCTTC.

This sequence joins TRBV7-9 and TRBJ2-3, with D perhaps TRBD1 (5 bases). This CDR3 is 14 amino acids long. V was pared by 2 bases and J by 2 bases, with 8 bases between. CDR1 and CDR2 from the germline V gene are SEHNR and FQNEAQ (reference sequence). CDR3: CASSLQGFTDTQYF. CDR3 DNA sequence: TGTGCCAGCAGCTTACAGGGTTTCACAGATACGCAGTATTTT. Looking up the rest from reference TRBV7-9 and TRBJ2-3 gives the full variable domain: DTGVSQNPRHKITKRGQNVTFRCDPISEHNRLYWYRQTLGQGPEFLTYFQNEAQLEKSRLLSDRFSAERPKGSFSTLEIQRTEQGDSAMYLCASSLQGFTDTQYFGPGTRLTVL.

The CDR3 is CASRAPGAYEQYF. DNA of the CDR3: TGTGCCAGCAGGGCGCCGGGAGCCTACGAGCAGTACTTC. The gene calls are TRBV28 and TRBJ2-7, with D possibly matching TRBD2 (6 bases). The germline gives CDR1 MDHEN, CDR2 SYDVKM. Trimming removed 6 bases from V and 2 bases from J, with 11 bases in between. This CDR3 region has 13 residues.

This clone was picked up one time. The V and J genes are TRBV11-3 and TRBJ2-7, with D tentatively TRBD2 (6 bases). Trimming took 5 bases from V and 5 from J, leaving 10 bases between them. The length of the CDR3 is 12 residues. Looked up from germline, CDR1 is SGHNT and CDR2 is YENEEA. The CDR3 loop reads CASSKPGDEQYF. DNA of the CDR3: TGTGCCAGCAGCAAACCGGGGGACGAGCAGTACTTC. Complete variable domain (other parts from reference TRBV11-3 and TRBJ2-7): EAGVVQSPRYKIIEKKQPVAFWCNPISGHNTLYWYLQNLGQGPELLIRYENEEAVDDSQLPKDRFSAERLKGVDSTLKIQPAELGDSAVYLCASSKPGDEQYFGPGTRLTVT.

The chain uses TRBV6-6 and TRBJ2-7; D may be TRBD1 or TRBD2 (5 bases each). Germline CDR1 reads MNHNY; CDR2 reads SVGAGI (reference sequence). With 3 bases removed from V and 0 bases from J, the gap between germline ends came to 12 bases. The CDR3 contains 15 residues. CDR3: CASSYEWGSSYEQYF. The CDR3, as DNA: TGTGCCAGCAGTTATGAGTGGGGGAGCTCCTACGAGCAGTACTTC.

This clone is medium-sized (0.01 to 0.1%) within its sample. The genes are TRBV11-2 and TRBJ2-7; no clear D. Trimming pared 1 base from V and 1 base from J, leaving 8 bases between. The CDR3 contains 14 residues. CDR1 and CDR2 from the germline V gene are SGHAT and FQNNGV. CDR3 in amino acids: CASSLGKGSYEQYF. The CDR3 DNA follows: TGTGCCAGCAGCTTAGGAAAAGGTTCCTACGAGCAGTACTTC.

By share, this clone ranks as medium-sized. This chain uses TRBV7-9 with TRBJ1-2, with D perhaps TRBD1 (5 bases). Between the trimmed V and J ends, which lost 5 bases and 0 bases, there was a span of 13 bases. The CDR3 spans 15 residues. Germline loops: CDR1 SEHNR, CDR2 FQNEAQ (reference sequence). The CDR3 DNA follows: TGTGCCAGCAGCCTCCGGGACGTAGCTAACTATGGCTACACCTTC. Translated: CASSLRDVANYGYTF. The whole variable domain, remainder taken from reference TRBV7-9 and TRBJ1-2, is DTGVSQNPRHKITKRGQNVTFRCDPISEHNRLYWYRQTLGQGPEFLTYFQNEAQLEKSRLLSDRFSAERPKGSFSTLEIQRTEQGDSAMYLCASSLRDVANYGYTFGSGTRLTVV.

This clone is labeled as medium-sized. CDR3 sequence reads: CASSFDMNTEAFF. CDR3 nucleotides: TGTGCCAGCAGCTTCGACATGAACACTGAAGCTTTCTTT. J is TRBJ1-1 and V is TRBV7-6; D gene unclear. Trimming left V 3 bases short and J 0 bases short, with 5 bases between. CDR1 is SGHVS, CDR2 FNYEAQ, per germline. The CDR3 runs to 13 residues. The full variable domain, completed using reference TRBV7-6 and TRBJ1-1, is GAGVSQSPRYKVTKRGQDVALRCDPISGHVSLYWYRQALGQGPEFLTYFNYEAQQDKSGLPNDRFSAERPEGSISTLTIQRTEQRDSAMYRCASSFDMNTEAFFGQGTRLTVV.

This clone was detected many times. The chain joins TRBV11-2 to TRBJ2-7; the D gene could be TRBD1 or TRBD2 (5 bases each). The CDR3 runs to 14 residues. V was trimmed by 2 bases and J by 5 bases, leaving 13 bases between them. Germline CDR1 reads SGHAT; CDR2 reads FQNNGV. Here the CDR3 reads CASSLMAQGDEQYF. The CDR3 region has the DNA TGTGCCAGCAGCTTAATGGCCCAGGGAGACGAGCAGTACTTC.

V is TRBV6-1 and J is TRBJ2-3; D ambiguous. Trimming stripped 5 bases from V and 4 bases from J, with 4 bases between. The germline CDR1 and CDR2 sequences are MNHNS and SASEGT. CDR3 length: 11 residues. The CDR3 sequence is CASSYPDTQYF. CDR3 sequence (DNA): TGTGCCAGCAGTTACCCAGATACGCAGTATTTT.

This clone came up once. The CDR3 bases are TGTGCCAGCAGCTTAATGGGCCTCAGCACAGATACGCAGTATTTT. Residues: CASSLMGLSTDTQYF. V is TRBV13 and J is TRBJ2-3; the D is unclear. Germline-derived CDR1 and CDR2 are PRHDT and FYEKMQ (reference sequence). V lost 2 bases, J lost 0 bases, and 9 bases lay in between. The CDR3 spans 15 residues.

V and J are TRBV30 and TRBJ1-3; possible D gene TRBD1, 6 bases. Trimming left V 5 bases short and J 5 bases short, with 16 bases between. The CDR3 consists of 14 residues. Per germline, CDR1 GTSNPN and CDR2 SVGIG (reference sequence). CDR3 coding DNA: TGTGCCTGGGAGGGGGGTTCCTTGAGAAACACCATATATTTT. Amino acid sequence: CAWEGGSLRNTIYF.

This sequence joins TRBV29-1 and TRBJ1-1, with 7 bases lining up with TRBD1. Losses at the gene ends were 5 bases for V and 5 bases for J; bases not matched to a gene: 5. The germline V gene encodes CDR1 SQVTM and CDR2 ANQGSEA. The CDR3 is 12 amino acids. CDR3 amino acids: CSVFAGQTEAFF. In DNA form, the CDR3 reads TGCAGCGTTTTTGCGGGACAGACTGAAGCTTTCTTT.

The chain carries TRBV7-8 and TRBJ2-2; D unclear. V lost 5 bases to trimming and J lost 0 bases, with 16 bases between them. CDR3 size: 17 residues. Per germline, CDR1 SGHVS and CDR2 FQNEAQ. This CDR3 reads CASSHPAATANTGELFF. CDR3 nucleotides: TGTGCCAGCAGCCACCCCGCAGCTACCGCGAACACCGGGGAGCTGTTTTTT.

The chain carries TRBV11-2 and TRBJ2-1; D is ambiguous. Trimming removed 5 bases at V and 7 bases at J, with 9 bases between. CDR1 is SGHAT, CDR2 FQNNGV, per germline. The CDR3 extends over 12 amino acids. CDR3 sequence reads: CASSPLGNEQFF. The CDR3 coding sequence is TGTGCCAGCAGCCCATTGGGGAATGAGCAGTTCTTC.

This clone occurred a few times. The chain has TRBV18 and TRBJ2-7; D ambiguous. Germline CDR1 reads KGHSH; CDR2 reads LQKENI. V lost 5 bases, J lost 2 bases, and 16 bases lay in between. This CDR3 region has 15 residues. DNA for the CDR3: TGTGCCAGCTCATCTAGGGTCCTACCCCCCTACGAGCAGTACTTC. Translation gives CASSSRVLPPYEQYF.

This chain links TRBV6-5 with TRBJ1-5, with D possibly matching TRBD1 (6 bases). Germline CDR1 is MNHEY and CDR2 is SVGAGI. Trimming took off 5 bases at V and 4 bases at J, with 12 bases between the two ends. The CDR3 contains 14 residues. In DNA, the CDR3 is TGTGCCAGCAGTCCCACAGGGCCAAATCAGCCCCAGCATTTT. This sequence encodes CASSPTGPNQPQHF.

The V call is TRBV19, the J call TRBJ1-1; 7 bases are a match to TRBD1. There are 15 residues in the CDR3. Trimming cost V 6 bases and J 1 base; bases outside gene matches: 8. Germline CDR1 LNHDA, CDR2 SQIVND (reference sequence). The CDR3 DNA is TGTGCCAGTAGCACAGGGACAGCCAGGAACACTGAAGCTTTCTTT. This codes for CASSTGTARNTEAFF.

This clone is labeled as medium-sized. This chain uses TRBV9 with TRBJ2-3, with 8 bases identical to TRBD2. The junction had 6 bases not matched to a gene; V was cut back by 2 bases and J by 4 bases. There are 15 residues in the CDR3. Germline CDR1 SGDLS, CDR2 YYNGEE. CDR3 bases: TGTGCCAGCAGCGTCGGGCGGGGGGCCCCAGATACGCAGTATTTT. This translates into CASSVGRGAPDTQYF.

The chain uses TRBV21-1 and TRBJ2-7; the table calls TRBD2, which could not be checked here. TRBV21-1 has pseudogene status. The CDR3 has 14 residues. The CDR3, as DNA: TGTGCCAGCAGCAAAGACGCGGGGTCCTACGAGCAGTACTTC. It codes for CASSKDAGSYEQYF.

The J gene is TRBJ2-7, the V gene TRBV5-5, with 7 bases identical to TRBD2. With V trimmed by 1 base and J by 1 base, 2 bases remained unmatched. The CDR3 has 14 amino acids. Germline values: CDR1 SGHKS, CDR2 YYEKEE (reference sequence). The CDR3 loop is CASSLSGGSYEQYF. CDR3 DNA sequence: TGTGCCAGCAGCTTGTCCGGGGGGTCCTACGAGCAGTACTTC.

J is TRBJ1-4 and V is TRBV28, with 9 bases fitting TRBD1. V shed 3 bases and J 6 bases; nucleotides not matched to a gene: 11. Germline V lookup: CDR1 MDHEN, CDR2 SYDVKM. The CDR3 is 17 residues long. The CDR3 DNA follows: TGTGCCAGCAGTTTTCGACAGGGGGTTCTGGGGGATGAAAAACTGTTTTTT. Translated, it gives CASSFRQGVLGDEKLFF. Drawing the rest from reference TRBV28 and TRBJ1-4, the complete variable domain is DVKVTQSSRYLVKRTGEKVFLECVQDMDHENMFWYRQDPGLGLRLIYFSYDVKMKEKGDIPEGYSVSREKKERFSLILESASTNQTSMYLCASSFRQGVLGDEKLFFGSGTQLSVL.

For the CDR3, the DNA is TGCAGCGTGGGGGCGACAGAAAGCTCCTACGAGCAGTACTTC. Translation gives CSVGATESSYEQYF. The chain has TRBV29-1 and TRBJ2-7; D perhaps matches TRBD1 (6 bases). This CDR3 region has 14 residues. Germline values: CDR1 SQVTM, CDR2 ANQGSEA. V gave up 6 bases and J gave up 0 bases, with 15 bases separating them.